This record covers a single T cell receptor beta chain. Participants were aged about 18 to 95 years, lived in 20 to 30 US areas, and enrolled virtually. Cohort 3 donors counted as recovered after two negative PCRs, clearance, or resolved symptoms. These data are taken from a study of blood T cell repertoires in COVID-19. Background on the study: The origin of the acute and convalescent COVID-19 samples was the United States, Italy and Spain.

The CDR3 has 14 residues. Germline V gene sequence: CDR1 MNHEY, CDR2 SMNVEV (reference sequence). V gave up 4 bases and J gave up 5 bases, with 14 bases separating them. How the authors handled the data: Quantification of nucleated cells was approximated via reference gene primer amplification. This table comes from immunoSEQ multiplex PCR, and its TCRdb copy is limited to in-frame clones, with some not included. The V and J calls and clone size are taken from that table; D and trimming were inferred from the DNA. This table has some 320,000 clones, around 87% appearing once. The origin of this receptor is a woman aged 30 to 39 who had recovered from COVID-19. Sample: PBMCs or T cells enriched from blood (not recorded which). The gene calls are TRBV27 and TRBJ2-5; maybe TRBD2 (7 bases). The CDR3 nucleotides are TGTGCCAGCAGTTCTGGGGGGGCGTTCGAGACCCAGTACTTC. Translated: CASSSGGAFETQYF.